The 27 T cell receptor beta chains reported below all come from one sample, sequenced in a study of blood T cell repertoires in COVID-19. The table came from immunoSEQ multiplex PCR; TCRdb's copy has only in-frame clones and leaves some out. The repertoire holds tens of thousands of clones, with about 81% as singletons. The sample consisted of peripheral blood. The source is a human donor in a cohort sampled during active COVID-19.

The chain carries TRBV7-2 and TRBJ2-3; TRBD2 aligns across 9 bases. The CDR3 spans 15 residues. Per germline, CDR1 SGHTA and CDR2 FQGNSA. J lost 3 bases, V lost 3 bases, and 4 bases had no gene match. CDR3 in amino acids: CASSFAGGYTDTQYF. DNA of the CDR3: TGTGCCAGCAGCTTCGCGGGGGGGTATACAGATACGCAGTATTTT.

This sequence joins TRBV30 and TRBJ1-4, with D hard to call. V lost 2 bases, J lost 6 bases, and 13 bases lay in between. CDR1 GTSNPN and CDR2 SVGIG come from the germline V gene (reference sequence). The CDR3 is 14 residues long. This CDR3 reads CAWSLSSEYEKLFF. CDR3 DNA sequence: TGTGCCTGGAGTTTGTCATCAGAATATGAAAAACTGTTTTTT.

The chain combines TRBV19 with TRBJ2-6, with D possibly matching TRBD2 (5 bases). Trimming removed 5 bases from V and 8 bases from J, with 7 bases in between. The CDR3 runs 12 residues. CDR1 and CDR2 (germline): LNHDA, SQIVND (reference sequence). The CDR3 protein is CASSDYPNVLTF. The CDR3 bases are TGTGCCAGTAGTGACTACCCCAACGTCCTGACTTTC.

The CDR3, as DNA: TGTGCCAGCAGCGCCGACAGGGGGGCCTATAATTCACCCCTCCACTTT. Its translation is CASSADRGAYNSPLHF. J is TRBJ1-6 and V is TRBV9, with 9 bases aligning to TRBD1. Germline V gene data show CDR1 as SGDLS and CDR2 as YYNGEE. CDR3 size: 16 residues. J gave up 2 bases and V 3 bases, and 3 bases lay outside the gene matches.

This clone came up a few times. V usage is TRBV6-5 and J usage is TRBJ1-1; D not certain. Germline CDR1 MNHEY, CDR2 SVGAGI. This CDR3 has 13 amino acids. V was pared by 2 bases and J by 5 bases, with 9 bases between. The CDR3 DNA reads TGTGCCAGCAGTTACCGGGAGAGAACTGAAGCTTTCTTT. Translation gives CASSYRERTEAFF.

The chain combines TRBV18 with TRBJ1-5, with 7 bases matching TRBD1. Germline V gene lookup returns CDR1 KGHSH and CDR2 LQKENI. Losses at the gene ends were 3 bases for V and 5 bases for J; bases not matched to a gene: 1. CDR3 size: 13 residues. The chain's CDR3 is CASSPDRDQPQHF. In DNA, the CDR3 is TGTGCCAGCTCACCCGACAGGGATCAGCCCCAGCATTTT.

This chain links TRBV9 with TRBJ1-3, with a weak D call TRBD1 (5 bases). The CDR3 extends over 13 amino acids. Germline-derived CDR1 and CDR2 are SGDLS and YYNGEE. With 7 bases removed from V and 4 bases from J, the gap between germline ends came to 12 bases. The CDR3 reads CASGGDSGNTIYF. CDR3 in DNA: TGTGCCAGCGGGGGGGATTCAGGAAACACCATATATTTT.

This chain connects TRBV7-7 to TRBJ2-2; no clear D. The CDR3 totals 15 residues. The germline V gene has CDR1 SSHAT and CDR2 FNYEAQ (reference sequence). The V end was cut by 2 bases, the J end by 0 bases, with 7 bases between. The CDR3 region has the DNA TGTGCCAGCAGCTTAAGCGCCGCGAACACCGGGGAGCTGTTTTTT. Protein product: CASSLSAANTGELFF.

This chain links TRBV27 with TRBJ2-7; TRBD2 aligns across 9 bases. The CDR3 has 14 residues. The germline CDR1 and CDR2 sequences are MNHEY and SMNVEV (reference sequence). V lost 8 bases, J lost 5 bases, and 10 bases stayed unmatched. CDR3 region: CASAEAGGINEQYV. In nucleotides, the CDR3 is TGTGCCAGCGCCGAAGCGGGGGGCATCAACGAGCAGTACGTC.

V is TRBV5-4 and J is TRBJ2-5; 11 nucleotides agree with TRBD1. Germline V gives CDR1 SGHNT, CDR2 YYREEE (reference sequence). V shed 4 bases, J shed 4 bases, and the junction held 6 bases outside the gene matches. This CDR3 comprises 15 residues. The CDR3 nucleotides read TGTGCCAGCAGCGGCGGCGGGACAGGGGGAGAGACCCAGTACTTC. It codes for CASSGGGTGGETQYF. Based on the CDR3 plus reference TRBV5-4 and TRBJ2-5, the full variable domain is ETGVTQSPTHLIKTRGQQVTLRCSSQSGHNTVSWYQQALGQGPQFIFQYYREEENGRGNFPPRFSGLQFPNYSSELNVNALELDDSALYLCASSGGGTGGETQYFGPGTRLLVL.

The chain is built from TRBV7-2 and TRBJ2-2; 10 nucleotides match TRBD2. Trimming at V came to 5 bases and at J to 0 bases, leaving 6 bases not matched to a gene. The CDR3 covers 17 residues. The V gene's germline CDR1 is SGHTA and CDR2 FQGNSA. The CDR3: CASSPGGTSANTGELFF. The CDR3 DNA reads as TGTGCCAGCAGCCCTGGGGGGACTAGCGCGAACACCGGGGAGCTGTTTTTT.

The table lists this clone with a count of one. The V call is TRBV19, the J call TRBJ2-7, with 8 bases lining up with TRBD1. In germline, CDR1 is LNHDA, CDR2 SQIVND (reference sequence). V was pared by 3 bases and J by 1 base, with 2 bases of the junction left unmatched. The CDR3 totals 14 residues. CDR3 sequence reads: CASSIRTGSYEQYF. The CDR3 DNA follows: TGTGCCAGTAGTATTCGGACAGGGTCCTACGAGCAGTACTTC.

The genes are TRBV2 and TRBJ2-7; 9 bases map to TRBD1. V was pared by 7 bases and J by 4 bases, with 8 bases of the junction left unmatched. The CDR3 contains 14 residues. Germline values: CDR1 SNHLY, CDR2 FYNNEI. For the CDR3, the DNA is TGTGCCAGCAAATTACAGGGGGCTGCATACGAGCAGTACTTC. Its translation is CASKLQGAAYEQYF.

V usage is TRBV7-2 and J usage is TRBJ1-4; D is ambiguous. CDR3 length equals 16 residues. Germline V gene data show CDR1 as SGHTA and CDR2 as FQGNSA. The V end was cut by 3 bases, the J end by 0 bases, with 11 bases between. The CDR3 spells CASSLLAPTTNEKLFF. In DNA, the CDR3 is TGTGCCAGCAGCTTGCTAGCCCCGACAACTAATGAAAAACTGTTTTTT. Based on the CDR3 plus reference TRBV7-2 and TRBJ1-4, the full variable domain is GAGVSQSPSNKVTEKGKDVELRCDPISGHTALYWYRQSLGQGLEFLIYFQGNSAPDKSGLPSDRFSAERTGGSVSTLTIQRTQQEDSAVYLCASSLLAPTTNEKLFFGSGTQLSVL.

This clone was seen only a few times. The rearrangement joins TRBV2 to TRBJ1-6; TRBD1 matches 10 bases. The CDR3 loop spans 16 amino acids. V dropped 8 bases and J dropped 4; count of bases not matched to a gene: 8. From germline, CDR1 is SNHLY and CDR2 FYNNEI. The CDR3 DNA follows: TGTGCCAGCGGGAGACAGGGGGCCTCGTATAATTCACCCCTCCACTTT. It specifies CASGRQGASYNSPLHF.

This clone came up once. In DNA, the CDR3 is TGTGCCAGCAGGCGGTCAGTTCAAAGCTCCTACGAGCAGTACTTC. Its protein product is CASRRSVQSSYEQYF. The chain recombines TRBV7-2 with TRBJ2-7; D unresolved. Trimming pared 6 bases from V and 0 bases from J, leaving 15 bases between. Looked up from germline, CDR1 is SGHTA and CDR2 is FQGNSA. The CDR3 has 15 amino acids.

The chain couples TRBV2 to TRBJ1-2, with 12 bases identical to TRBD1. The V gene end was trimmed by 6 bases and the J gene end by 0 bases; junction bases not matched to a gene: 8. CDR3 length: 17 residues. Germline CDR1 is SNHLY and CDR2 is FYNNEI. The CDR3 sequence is CASRWGQGAVSNYGYTF. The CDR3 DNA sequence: TGTGCCAGCAGGTGGGGACAGGGGGCGGTCTCTAACTATGGCTACACCTTC.

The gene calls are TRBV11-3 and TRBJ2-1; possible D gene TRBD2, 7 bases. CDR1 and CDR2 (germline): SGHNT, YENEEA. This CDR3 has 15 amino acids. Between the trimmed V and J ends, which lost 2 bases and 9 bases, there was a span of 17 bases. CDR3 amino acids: CASSLRWGGRGEQFF. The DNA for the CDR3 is TGTGCCAGCAGCTTAAGGTGGGGGGGCCGTGGTGAGCAGTTCTTC. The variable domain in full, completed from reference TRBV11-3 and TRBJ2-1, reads EAGVVQSPRYKIIEKKQPVAFWCNPISGHNTLYWYLQNLGQGPELLIRYENEEAVDDSQLPKDRFSAERLKGVDSTLKIQPAELGDSAVYLCASSLRWGGRGEQFFGPGTRLTVL.

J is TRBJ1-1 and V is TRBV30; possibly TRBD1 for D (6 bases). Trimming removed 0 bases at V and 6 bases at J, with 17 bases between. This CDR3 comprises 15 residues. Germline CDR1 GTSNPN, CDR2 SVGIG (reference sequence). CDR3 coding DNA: TGTGCCTGGAGTGTTCCCCACACAGGGCTCCCTGAAGCTTTCTTT. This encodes CAWSVPHTGLPEAFF. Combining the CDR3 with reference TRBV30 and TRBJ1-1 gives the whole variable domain SQTIHQWPATLVQPVGSPLSLECTVEGTSNPNLYWYRQAAGRGLQLLFYSVGIGQISSEVPQNLSASRPQDRQFILSSKKLLLSDSGFYLCAWSVPHTGLPEAFFGQGTRLTVV.

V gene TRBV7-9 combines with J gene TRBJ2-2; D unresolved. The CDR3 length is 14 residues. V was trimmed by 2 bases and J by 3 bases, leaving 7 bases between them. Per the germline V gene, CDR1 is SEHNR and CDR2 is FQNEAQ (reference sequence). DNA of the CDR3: TGTGCCAGCAGCTTATCCCTAGACACCGGGGAGCTGTTTTTT. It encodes CASSLSLDTGELFF.

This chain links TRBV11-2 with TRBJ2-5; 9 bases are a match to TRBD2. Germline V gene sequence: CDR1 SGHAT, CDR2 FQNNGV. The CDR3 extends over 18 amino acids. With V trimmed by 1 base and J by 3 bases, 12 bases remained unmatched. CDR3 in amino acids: CASSLVGGGGPIKETQYF. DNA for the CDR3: TGTGCCAGCAGCTTAGTTGGCGGGGGGGGCCCTATAAAAGAGACCCAGTACTTC.

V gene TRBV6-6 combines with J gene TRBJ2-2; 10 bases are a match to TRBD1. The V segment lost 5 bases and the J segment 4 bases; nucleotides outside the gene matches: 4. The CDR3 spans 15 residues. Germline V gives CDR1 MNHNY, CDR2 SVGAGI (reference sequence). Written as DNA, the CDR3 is TGTGCCAGCAGTGGGACAGGGGCTGGCACCGGGGAGCTGTTTTTT. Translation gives CASSGTGAGTGELFF.

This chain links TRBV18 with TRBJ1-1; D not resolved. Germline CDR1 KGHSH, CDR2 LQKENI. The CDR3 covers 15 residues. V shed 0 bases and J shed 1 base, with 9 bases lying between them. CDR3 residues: CASSPPASKNTEAFF. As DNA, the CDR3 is TGTGCCAGCTCACCACCGGCCTCAAAGAACACTGAAGCTTTCTTT.

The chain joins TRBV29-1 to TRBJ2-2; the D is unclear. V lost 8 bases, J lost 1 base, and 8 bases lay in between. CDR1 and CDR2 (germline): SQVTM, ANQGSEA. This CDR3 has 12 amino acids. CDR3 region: CSIPRNTGELFF. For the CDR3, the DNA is TGCAGCATCCCGAGGAACACCGGGGAGCTGTTTTTT.

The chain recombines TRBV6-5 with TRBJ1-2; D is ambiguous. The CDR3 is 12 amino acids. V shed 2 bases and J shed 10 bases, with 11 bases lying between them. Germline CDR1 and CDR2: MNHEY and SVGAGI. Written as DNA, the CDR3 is TGTGCCAGCAGTTACAATACCTTAGACTACACCTTC. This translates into CASSYNTLDYTF.

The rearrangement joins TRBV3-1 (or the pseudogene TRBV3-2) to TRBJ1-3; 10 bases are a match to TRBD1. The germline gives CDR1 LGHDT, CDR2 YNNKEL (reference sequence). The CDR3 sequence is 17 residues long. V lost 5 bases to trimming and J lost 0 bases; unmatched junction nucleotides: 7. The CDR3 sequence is CASSAPGQGISGNTIYF. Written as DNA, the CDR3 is TGTGCCAGCAGCGCCCCGGGACAGGGGATCTCTGGAAACACCATATATTTT.

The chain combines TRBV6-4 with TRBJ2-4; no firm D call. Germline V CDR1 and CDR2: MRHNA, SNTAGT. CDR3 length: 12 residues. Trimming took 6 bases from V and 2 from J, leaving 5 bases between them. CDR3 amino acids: CASRTTKNIQYF. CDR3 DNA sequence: TGTGCCAGCAGGACAACCAAAAACATTCAGTACTTC.